The entry below describes one TCR beta chain. Antigen unknown. This sample was taken from a study of spatial heterogeneity in lung cancer. General study points: The estimated TCR-seq coverage of tumor T cells amounted to about 7.4% when looking at alpha chains and about 12% when looking at beta chains. Tracking of tumor mutation counts was seen in expanded intratumoral alpha and beta TCR counts.

Each TCR cDNA molecule carried a unique molecular identifier. MiXCR was run by TCRdb on the 5' RACE reads, yielding one entry per CDR3 protein. The sample lists 3,000 to 5,000 distinct CDR3 sequences; 39% were seen once. The time point: sample taken at primary tumor resection. The cohort: around 79 early-stage, untreated non-small cell lung cancer patients. Extraction of whole RNA from tumor, nontumor lung or frozen PBMC preceded unsorted sequencing. This CDR3 comprises 13 residues. The germline CDR1 and CDR2 sequences are SGDLS and YYNGEE. Trimming took off 4 bases at V and 6 bases at J, with 14 bases between the two ends.

The chain links TRBV9 to TRBJ2-7, with D perhaps TRBD2 (5 bases). The TCR was taken from a male donor with early-stage non-small cell lung cancer. Sequenced material: lung tumor tissue, taken at surgery. The CDR3 DNA sequence: TGTGCCAGCAGCTTCTCGGCCGCGGGCGAGCAGTACTTC. Translating gives CASSFSAAGEQYF.